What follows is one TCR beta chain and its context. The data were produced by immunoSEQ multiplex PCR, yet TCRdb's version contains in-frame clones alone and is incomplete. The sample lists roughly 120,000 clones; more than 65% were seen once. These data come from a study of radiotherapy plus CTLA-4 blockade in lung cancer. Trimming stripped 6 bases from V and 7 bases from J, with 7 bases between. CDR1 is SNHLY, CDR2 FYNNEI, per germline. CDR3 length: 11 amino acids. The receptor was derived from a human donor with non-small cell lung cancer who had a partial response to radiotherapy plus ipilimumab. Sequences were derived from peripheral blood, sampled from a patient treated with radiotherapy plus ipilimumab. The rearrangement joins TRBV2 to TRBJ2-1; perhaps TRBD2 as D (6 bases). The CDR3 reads CASRSGNEQFF. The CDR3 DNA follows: TGTGCCAGCAGGAGCGGGAATGAGCAGTTCTTC. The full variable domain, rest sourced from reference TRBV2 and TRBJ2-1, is EPEVTQTPSHQVTQMGQEVILRCVPISNHLYFYWYRQILGQKVEFLVSFYNNEISEKSEIFDDQFSVERPDGSNFTLKIRSTKLEDSAMYFCASRSGNEQFFGPGTRLTVL.